This T cell receptor (beta chain) originates from a study of blood T cell repertoires in COVID-19. The overall study: Sites in the United States, Italy and Spain provided acute and convalescent COVID-19 samples. From T cells, B-cell-depleted T cells, or PBMCs came the material, which was cDNA or gDNA.

As originally analysed: The assay estimated nucleated cells by amplifying reference gene primers. Assay used: immunoSEQ multiplex PCR; TCRdb lists only in-frame clones, some missing. V, J and clone size are those of that table, while D and trimming were read from the DNA. The sample lists over 200,000 clones; approximately 87% were seen once. The CDR3 consists of 14 residues. In germline, CDR1 is MNHEY, CDR2 SMNVEV (reference sequence). V lost 2 bases and J lost 4, with 11 bases in between. Sample: peripheral blood. The chain employs TRBV27 and TRBJ1-2, with D possibly matching TRBD1 (6 bases). This sequence originates from a woman in her seventies with active or convalescent COVID-19. CDR3 sequence: CASSLGGQPYGYTF. The DNA of the CDR3 is TGTGCCAGCAGTTTAGGGGGACAACCCTATGGCTACACCTTC.